Sequencing of this T cell receptor beta chain was carried out in a study of tumor-infiltrating lymphocytes in primary liver carcinoma. On the study more broadly: Lesions, classed as T1-T3 N0M0, spanned 4.2 to 10 cm across. The number of productive TCRbeta reads per sample ranged from roughly 3.5 to 8 million and was similar across tissue types.

Germline DNA was also extracted, and blood RNA was taken from unsorted whole blood. Chronic HBV infection affected patients, none of whom had received treatment. A word on this clonotype: No antigen is known for it. The junction shows a germline mismatch at one end, possibly a read error.

Starting material of about 480 ng total RNA yielded TCR beta cDNA via a constant-region primer. Library construction for TCR beta comprised three nested multiplex PCR rounds performed with slightly modified ARM-PCR. Each CDR3 protein is one row after TCRdb ran MiXCR on the multiplex PCR reads. The repertoire has about 330,000 distinct CDR3 sequences, 65% of them found once; the top ten carry roughly 6%. Findings and limits, study-wide: Reduced overlap was seen in tumor-adjacent and tumor-blood pairs versus tumor region pairs.

Sequenced sample: peripheral blood. The receptor's source is a man aged 40-49 years with primary liver carcinoma and hepatitis B virus infection.

CDR3 DNA sequence: TGTGCCAGCAGCCCCCGACATGAAAGGGACCGCGTAGCCAAAAACATTCAGTGCTTC. Its translation: CASSPRHERDRVAKNIQCF. V and J are TRBV5-5 and TRBJ2-4; D is tentatively TRBD1 or TRBD2 (5 bases each). Germline CDR1 reads SGHKS; CDR2 reads YYEKEE (reference sequence). The CDR3 runs 19 residues. The complete variable domain, with remaining parts taken from reference TRBV5-5 and TRBJ2-4, reads DAGVTQSPTHLIKTRGQQVTLRCSPISGHKSVSWYQQVLGQGPQFIFQYYEKEERGRGNFPDRFSARQFPNYSSELNVNALLLGDSALYLCASSPRHERDRVAKNIQCFGAGTRLSVL.